The clone carrying this TCR beta chain was found once. In the study's own analysis: Estimates of nucleated cell counts were drawn from the amplification of reference gene primers. Using immunoSEQ multiplex PCR, the repertoire was profiled, and TCRdb retains in-frame clones only, with some absent. Clone size and the V and J calls come from that table; the DNA yielded D and trimming. The sample has some 200,000 clones; roughly 84% are singletons. The data were obtained in a study of blood T cell repertoires in COVID-19. Study overall: The analysed material was cDNA or gDNA that came from T cells, B-cell-depleted T cells, or PBMCs.

From germline, CDR1 is SGHNT and CDR2 YYREEE (reference sequence). V lost 3 bases to trimming and J lost 4 bases; unmatched junction nucleotides: 10. The CDR3 is made up of 16 amino acids. The clonotype comes from a woman at least 80 years old with active or convalescent COVID-19. Material: peripheral blood. The chain employs TRBV5-4 and TRBJ2-7, with 10 bases aligning to TRBD1. The CDR3 is CASSSPGQGQGYEQYF. As DNA, the CDR3 is TGTGCCAGCAGCTCACCGGGACAGGGGCAGGGGTACGAGCAGTACTTC.